This T cell receptor beta chain was documented in a study of cytomegalovirus exposure and HLA in healthy donors. The PCR contained 60 Vbeta and 13 Jbeta primers. This table comes from immunoSEQ multiplex PCR, and its TCRdb copy is limited to in-frame clones, with some not included. Recorded for this sample: about 130,000 clones. Study-wide results and caveats: HLA alleles showed associations with around 15,000 TCR beta sequences in a later analysis, at a 0.05 false discovery rate.

Comments on this clone: Its antigen is not identified.

This clonotype originated in a woman aged 40 to 49 in good health and CMV-seronegative. Sequenced sample: PBMCs.

CDR3 residues: CASSLPGGSEAFF. The CDR3 DNA sequence: TGCGCCAGCAGCTTGCCAGGGGGGTCTGAAGCTTTCTTT. The chain carries TRBV5-1 and TRBJ1-1, with 7 bases aligning to TRBD1. Trimming cost V 1 base and J 6 bases; bases outside gene matches: 3. Looked up from germline, CDR1 is SGHRS and CDR2 is YFSETQ. This CDR3 spans 13 amino acids.